The rows below give T cell receptor beta chains drawn from one sample of a study of neurological immune-mediated disorders. TCRdb re-called the 5' RACE reads with MiXCR, one entry per CDR3 protein. The sample carries roughly 90,000 distinct CDR3 sequences, roughly 3.5% recorded once. The sample consisted of PBMCs. The receptors come from a woman aged 50 to 65 with multiple sclerosis. Each CDR3 is given with its conserved first and last residue. D genes are given only for firm matches. A row's size may be missing; if present it is once, few, many or a size class.

clone_size	d_call	v_call	j_call	cdr3_aa	cdr3_nt
many	TRBD2	TRBV4-3	TRBJ2-3	CASSQDLSGAFTDTQYF	TGCGCCAGCAGCCAAGATCTGAGCGGGGCCTTCACAGATACGCAGTATTTT
many	.	TRBV6-5	TRBJ1-1	CASSYRSTRGGGTEAFF	TGTGCCAGCAGTTACCGATCCACGCGTGGGGGGGGCACTGAAGCTTTCTTT
many	.	TRBV20-1	TRBJ2-7	CSASGGGSSSYEQYF	TGCAGTGCTAGTGGGGGGGGCTCAAGCTCCTACGAGCAGTACTTC
many	TRBD1	TRBV6-5	TRBJ2-4	CASSRKGADIQYF	TGTGCCAGCAGCCGTAAGGGGGCGGACATTCAGTACTTC
many	TRBD2	TRBV18	TRBJ2-3	CASSPPGGHHTDTQYF	TGTGCCAGCTCACCCCCGGGAGGGCACCACACAGATACGCAGTATTTT
.	.	TRBV6-2/TRBV6-3	TRBJ1-6	CASSYPAGEGTRSPLHF	TGTGCCAGCAGTTACCCGGCCGGGGAGGGGACGCGGTCACCCCTCCACTTT
many	.	TRBV6-6	TRBJ1-5	CASSYSQFGQPQHF	TGTGCCAGCAGTTACTCTCAGTTTGGTCAGCCCCAGCATTTT
many	.	TRBV7-9	TRBJ1-2	CASSLVIRGYTF	TGTGCCAGCAGCTTAGTTATCCGTGGCTACACCTTC
many	TRBD2	TRBV7-2	TRBJ2-3	CASSAAGGLTDTQYF	TGTGCCAGCAGCGCGGCGGGGGGGCTCACAGATACGCAGTATTTT
many	TRBD1	TRBV7-2	TRBJ2-7	CASSLRDRGLYEQYF	TGTGCCAGCAGCTTAAGGGACAGGGGTCTCTACGAGCAGTACTTC
many	.	TRBV5-1	TRBJ2-7	CASSLGSQGNEQYF	TGCGCCAGCAGCTTGGGATCCCAGGGGAACGAGCAGTACTTC
many	.	TRBV15	TRBJ2-7	CATSRDAGNGNEQYF	TGTGCCACCAGCAGAGATGCAGGGAACGGCAACGAGCAGTACTTC
many	.	TRBV7-9	TRBJ1-2	CASSHGAVNYGYTF	TGTGCCAGCAGCCATGGGGCAGTAAACTATGGCTACACCTTC
many	.	TRBV12-3/TRBV12-4	TRBJ2-3	CASSLGGVITDTQYF	TGTGCCAGCAGTTTAGGTGGGGTAATCACAGATACGCAGTATTTT
many	.	TRBV10-3	TRBJ1-1	CAISPREGQGTEAFF	TGTGCCATCAGCCCCCGGGAGGGGCAGGGGACTGAAGCTTTCTTT
many	.	TRBV5-1	TRBJ2-3	CASSTRGADTQYF	TGCGCCAGCAGCACGAGAGGGGCAGATACGCAGTATTTT
many	TRBD2	TRBV7-6	TRBJ2-1	CASSLGVGGGVGEQFF	TGTGCCAGCAGCTTAGGTGTAGGCGGGGGGGTCGGAGAGCAGTTCTTC
many	.	TRBV7-9	TRBJ1-2	CASSLKGWGRGYGYTF	TGTGCCAGCAGCTTAAAGGGCTGGGGGCGCGGCTATGGCTACACCTTC
many	TRBD1	TRBV6-2/TRBV6-3	TRBJ2-7	CASSFRGTGRMPYEQYF	TGTGCCAGCAGTTTCAGGGGGACAGGGCGGATGCCCTACGAGCAGTACTTC
many	.	TRBV12-3/TRBV12-4	TRBJ1-3	CASSTLWGSGNTIYF	TGTGCCAGCAGTACGCTGTGGGGATCCGGAAACACCATATATTTT
.	TRBD1	TRBV20-1	TRBJ2-3	CSANHRGQGDTQYF	TGCAGTGCTAACCACAGGGGGCAGGGAGATACGCAGTATTTT
many	.	TRBV7-2	TRBJ1-5	CASSREGSQPQHF	TGTGCCAGCAGCCGAGAGGGCAGTCAGCCCCAGCATTTT
many	TRBD1	TRBV12-3/TRBV12-4	TRBJ1-5	CASSLGTGGNQPQHF	TGTGCCAGCAGTTTGGGCACAGGGGGCAATCAGCCCCAGCATTTT
many	.	TRBV5-1	TRBJ2-2	CASSGTLGTGELFF	TGCGCCAGCAGCGGGACCCTTGGGACCGGGGAGCTGTTTTTT
many	TRBD2	TRBV5-6	TRBJ2-1	CASSLGLATEQFF	TGTGCCAGCAGCCTTGGACTAGCGACTGAGCAGTTCTTC
many	.	TRBV2	TRBJ2-3	CASSEIRSTDTQYF	TGTGCCAGCAGTGAAATCAGGAGCACAGATACGCAGTATTTT
many	TRBD1	TRBV20-1	TRBJ1-5	CSAILGQANQPQHF	TGCAGTGCTATCCTAGGACAGGCTAATCAGCCCCAGCATTTT
.	.	TRBV10-2	TRBJ1-3	CASSETSGNTIYF	TGCGCCAGCAGTGAGACCTCTGGAAACACCATATATTTT
many	TRBD1	TRBV7-6	TRBJ2-7	CASSTPRTGVTSYEQYF	TGTGCCAGCAGCACCCCTCGGACAGGAGTTACCTCCTACGAGCAGTACTTC